Following are 8 T cell receptor beta chains from one sample sequenced in a study of blood T cell repertoires in COVID-19. Sequencing was performed with immunoSEQ multiplex PCR; in TCRdb, only in-frame clones are kept and a portion is missing. This table holds some 95,000 clones, roughly 72% found once. The sequenced sample was peripheral blood. These receptors originate from a man between 65 and 85 years old with acute or convalescent COVID-19.

This clone was detected only a few times. The chain couples TRBV5-4 to TRBJ2-7; D gene unclear. This CDR3 has 13 residues. V was shortened by 1 base and J by 1 base, with 6 bases between the two germline ends. The germline CDR1 and CDR2 sequences are SGHNT and YYREEE (reference sequence). As DNA, the CDR3 is TGTGCCAGCAGCTTGACAATATCCTACGAGCAGTACGTC. Amino acids: CASSLTISYEQYV.

The chain links TRBV6-5 to TRBJ1-2; possibly TRBD1 for D (6 bases). CDR1 MNHEY and CDR2 SVGAGI come from the germline V gene. V was shortened by 0 bases and J by 0 bases, with 11 bases between the two germline ends. The CDR3 runs to 16 residues. The CDR3 region is CASSYSMTGTNYGYTF. The CDR3 DNA follows: TGTGCCAGCAGTTACTCGATGACAGGCACTAACTATGGCTACACCTTC.

As DNA, the CDR3 is TGTGCCAGCAGCTTTGGGCTACCTAATCAGCCCCAGCATTTT. The encoded protein is CASSFGLPNQPQHF. The chain links TRBV7-9 to TRBJ1-5, with D hard to call. The CDR3 is made up of 14 amino acids. Trimming removed 3 bases at V and 4 bases at J, with 10 bases between. Per the germline V gene, CDR1 is SEHNR and CDR2 is FQNEAQ (reference sequence).

The chain recombines TRBV5-6 with TRBJ2-5, with TRBD1 matching over 10 bases. The CDR3 covers 14 residues. Germline CDR1 is SGHDT and CDR2 is YYEEEE. The ends lost 3 bases at V and 10 bases at J; junction bases unmatched: 9. This CDR3 reads CASSYTGTGAFQYF. The CDR3 nucleotides are TGTGCCAGCAGCTATACCGGGACAGGGGCTTTCCAGTACTTC.

This chain joins TRBV27 and TRBJ1-5; D is undetermined. The V and J ends lost 2 bases and 4 bases respectively, with 6 bases between them. Germline CDR1 and CDR2: MNHEY and SMNVEV (reference sequence). The CDR3 extends over 13 amino acids. This chain's CDR3 is CASSLVRNQPQHF. CDR3 coding DNA: TGTGCCAGCAGTTTAGTCAGGAATCAGCCCCAGCATTTT.

This chain uses TRBV21-1 with TRBJ2-3; the D call TRBD2 from the table was never checked on the DNA. TRBV21-1 is listed as a pseudogene. The CDR3 contains 19 residues. The CDR3 protein is CASSKGTSGLGHGTDTQYF. CDR3 DNA: TGTGCCAGCAGCAAAGGGACTAGCGGGTTAGGGCACGGCACAGATACGCAGTATTTT.

This clone showed up just once. The chain joins TRBV19 to TRBJ2-7; TRBD1 agrees at 8 bases. The junction had 2 bases not matched to a gene; V was cut back by 4 bases and J by 3 bases. Germline assignment: CDR1 LNHDA and CDR2 SQIVND (reference sequence). This CDR3 spans 13 amino acids. The CDR3 region is CASSTGTGYEQYF. The CDR3 bases are TGTGCCAGTAGTACCGGGACAGGCTACGAGCAGTACTTC.

This chain uses TRBV5-1 with TRBJ2-7; D may be TRBD2 (5 bases). Between the trimmed V and J ends, which lost 3 bases and 9 bases, there was a span of 13 bases. CDR1 is SGHRS and CDR2 is YFSETQ in the germline V gene. This CDR3 is 12 amino acids long. The CDR3 nucleotides read TGCGCCAGCAGCTCCGGAGGTAATAGGCAGTACTTC. Its protein product is CASSSGGNRQYF.